This TCR beta chain was identified during a study of identical twins. This clonotype was detected only a few times. Its antigen is as yet unknown. Template switching added a universal primer binding site, and final cDNA carried unique molecular identifiers. TCRdb re-called the 5' RACE reads through MiXCR, storing one row per CDR3 protein. The sample lists 1.5 million or so distinct CDR3 sequences, under 35% occurring once. The germline gives CDR1 SGHRS, CDR2 YFSETQ. This CDR3 has 16 residues. Trimming removed 2 bases from V and 5 bases from J; junction bases left unmatched: 9. Study-wide results and limits: It was cross-sectional statistical analysis, not following the same donors, that the conclusions relied on. Abundant beta clonotypes from cord blood had fewer insertions, unlike memory repertoires, which showed none. For zero-insertion analyses, partial confounding could come from invariant MAIT and iNKT cells.

The clonotype originates from a newborn girl in good health. Sequencing was done on a sample of cord blood. The chain links TRBV5-1 to TRBJ2-3, with 9 positions matching TRBD2. In DNA, the CDR3 is TGCGCCAGCAGCTTAGGTAGCGGGAGAGTTCAAGATACGCAGTATTTT. Translated: CASSLGSGRVQDTQYF.